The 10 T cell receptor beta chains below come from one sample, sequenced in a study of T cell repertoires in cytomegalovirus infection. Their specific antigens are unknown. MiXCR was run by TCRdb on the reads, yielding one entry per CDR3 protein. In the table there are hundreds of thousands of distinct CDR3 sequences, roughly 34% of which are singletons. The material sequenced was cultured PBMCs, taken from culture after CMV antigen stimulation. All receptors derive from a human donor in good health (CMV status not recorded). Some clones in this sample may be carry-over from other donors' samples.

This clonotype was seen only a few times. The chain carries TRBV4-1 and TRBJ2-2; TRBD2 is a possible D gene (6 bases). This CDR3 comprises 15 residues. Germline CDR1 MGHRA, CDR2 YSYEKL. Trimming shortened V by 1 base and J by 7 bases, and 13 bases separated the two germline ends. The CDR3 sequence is CASSQGRDGDGELFF. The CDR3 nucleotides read TGCGCCAGCAGCCAAGGGCGGGATGGGGACGGGGAGCTGTTTTTT.

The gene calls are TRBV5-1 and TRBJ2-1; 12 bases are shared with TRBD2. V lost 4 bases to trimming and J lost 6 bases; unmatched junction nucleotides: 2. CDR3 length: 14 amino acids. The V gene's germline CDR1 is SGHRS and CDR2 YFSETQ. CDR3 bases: TGCGCCAGCAGCGAGACTAGCGGGGGCAATGAGCAGTTCTTC. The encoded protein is CASSETSGGNEQFF.

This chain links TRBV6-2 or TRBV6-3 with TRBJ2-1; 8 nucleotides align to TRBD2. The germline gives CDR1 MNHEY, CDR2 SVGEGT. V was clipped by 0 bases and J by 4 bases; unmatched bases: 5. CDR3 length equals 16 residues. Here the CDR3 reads CASSYSVAGLYNEQFF. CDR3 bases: TGTGCCAGCAGTTACTCTGTAGCGGGGTTATACAATGAGCAGTTCTTC.

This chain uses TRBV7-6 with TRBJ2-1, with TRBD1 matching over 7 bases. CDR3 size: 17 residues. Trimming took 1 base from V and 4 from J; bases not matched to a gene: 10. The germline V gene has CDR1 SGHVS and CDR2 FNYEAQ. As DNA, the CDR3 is TGTGCCAGCAGCTTAGGTCTTCCGGGGACAGCATACAATGAGCAGTTCTTC. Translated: CASSLGLPGTAYNEQFF.

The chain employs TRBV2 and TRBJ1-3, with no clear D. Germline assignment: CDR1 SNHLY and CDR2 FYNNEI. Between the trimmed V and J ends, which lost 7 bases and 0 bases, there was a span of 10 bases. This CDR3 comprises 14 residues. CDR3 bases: TGTGCCAGCATCCCCCCAAACTCTGGAAACACCATATATTTT. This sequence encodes CASIPPNSGNTIYF.

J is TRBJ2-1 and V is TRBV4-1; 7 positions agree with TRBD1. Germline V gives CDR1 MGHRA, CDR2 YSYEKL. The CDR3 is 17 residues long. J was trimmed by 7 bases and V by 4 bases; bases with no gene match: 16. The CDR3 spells CASSPAGGLFNVNEQFF. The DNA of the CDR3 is TGCGCCAGCAGCCCGGCAGGGGGTTTATTTAATGTAAATGAGCAGTTCTTC.

The CDR3 nucleotides are TGTGCCAGCAGCCCCACCTCCGCGGGGGAGACCCAGTACTTC. Translation: CASSPTSAGETQYF. The rearrangement uses TRBV7-6 and TRBJ2-5; a possible D gene is TRBD2 (6 bases). The germline V gene has CDR1 SGHVS and CDR2 FNYEAQ. Trimming left V 5 bases short and J 5 bases short, with 15 bases between. The CDR3 consists of 14 residues.

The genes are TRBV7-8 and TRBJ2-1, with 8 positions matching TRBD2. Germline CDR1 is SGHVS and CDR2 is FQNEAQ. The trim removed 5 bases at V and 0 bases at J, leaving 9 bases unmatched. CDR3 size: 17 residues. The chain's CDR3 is CASSPPSGTSSYNEQFF. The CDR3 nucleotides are TGTGCCAGCAGCCCTCCCTCCGGGACTAGCTCCTACAATGAGCAGTTCTTC.

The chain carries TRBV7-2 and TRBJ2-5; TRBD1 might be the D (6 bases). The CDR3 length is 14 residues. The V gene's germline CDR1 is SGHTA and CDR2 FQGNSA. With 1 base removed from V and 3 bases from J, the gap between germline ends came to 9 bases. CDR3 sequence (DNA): TGTGCCAGCAGCTTAGTATACAGGGAAGAGACCCAGTACTTC. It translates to CASSLVYREETQYF.

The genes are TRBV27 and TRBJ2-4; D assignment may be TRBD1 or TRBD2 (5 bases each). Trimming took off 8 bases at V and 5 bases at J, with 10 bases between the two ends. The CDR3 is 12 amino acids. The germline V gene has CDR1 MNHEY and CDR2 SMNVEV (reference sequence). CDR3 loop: CASWGTQNIQYF. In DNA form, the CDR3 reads TGTGCCAGCTGGGGGACCCAAAACATTCAGTACTTC.